The clone carrying this TCR beta chain was counted only a few times. No antigen is known for it. Germline V gene lookup returns CDR1 MNHEY and CDR2 SMNVEV (reference sequence). With V trimmed by 6 bases and J by 6 bases, 7 bases remained unmatched. CDR3 length: 15 residues. The sample originates from a study of metastatic and nonmetastatic thyroid tumors. Across the whole study: Malignant thyroid and benign thyroid patients provided blood and tumor or nodule tissue whose repertoires were compared. Study-level points and caveats: When malignant thyroid tumors were compared with benign nodules, TCR beta diversity was reportedly significantly higher in the malignant tumors. This held in both blood and tumor samples.

Each patient went into thyroid surgery without having received any treatment. In the original workflow: A papillary thyroid cancer distant-metastasis classifier was built from CDR3 differences across clinicopathological groups. TCRdb reassembled clones from the PCR reads with MiXCR. These V and J calls rely on TCRdb rather than the paper's analysis. The sample holds about 30,000 clones; under 40% are singletons and the top ten take 22%. Sequencing input: tumor tissue. The receptor comes from a female donor with papillary thyroid cancer or a benign thyroid nodule (not recorded which). Some clones in this sample may be carry-over from other donors' samples. The V gene is TRBV27, the J gene TRBJ2-2, with 10 positions matching TRBD1. The CDR3, as DNA: TGTGCCAGCAGCCCCGGGACAGGGGAGGCCGGGGAGCTGTTTTTT. Protein product: CASSPGTGEAGELFF.